A single sample gave rise to the 13 T cell receptor beta chains below, sequenced in a study of T cell responses to AZD1222 COVID-19 vaccine (dated by TCRdb to 2020 to 2023). The library was prepared using the immunoSEQ multiplex PCR assay. The table comes from immuneACCESS by way of TCRdb, which keeps in-frame sequences with V and J called. Part of the clones is missing from these tables; in studies checked, under half for an unresolved V gene and the rest for unknown reasons. The sample table holds 130,000 or so clones, of which about nine tenths were seen once. The top ten clones comprise 6.9% of the sample. The time point label of this sample denotes: baseline before first vaccination. Specimen: peripheral blood, collected on day 0 of AZD1222 vaccination. The receptors shown here come from an adult in good health.

The J gene is TRBJ1-2, the V gene TRBV28; a possible D gene is TRBD1 (5 bases). The CDR3 loop spans 17 amino acids. Germline loops: CDR1 MDHEN, CDR2 SYDVKM. V lost 6 bases to trimming and J lost 0 bases, with 20 bases between them. This chain's CDR3 is CASSLTGTADTNYGYTF. CDR3 sequence (DNA): TGTGCCAGCAGCCTAACCGGGACGGCTGATACTAACTATGGCTACACCTTC.

This sequence joins TRBV5-4 and TRBJ2-5; the match to TRBD2 covers 9 bases. The germline CDR1 and CDR2 sequences are SGHNT and YYREEE (reference sequence). There are 16 residues in the CDR3. The J segment lost 5 bases and the V segment lost 1 base, leaving 9 bases of the junction unmatched. This CDR3 is CASSLKGLAGQETQYF. CDR3 coding DNA: TGTGCCAGCAGCTTGAAGGGACTAGCAGGGCAGGAGACCCAGTACTTC.

The chain joins TRBV13 to TRBJ1-1; 9 bases are shared with TRBD1. The ends lost 6 bases at V and 3 bases at J; junction bases unmatched: 17. Germline V gives CDR1 PRHDT, CDR2 FYEKMQ (reference sequence). The CDR3 extends over 18 amino acids. The CDR3 DNA follows: TGTGCCAGCAGTTTAAGAACCACGAGGGACAGGGCCGACACTGAAGCTTTCTTT. Translating it yields CASSLRTTRDRADTEAFF.

CDR3 coding DNA: TGTGCCACCAGCAGAAGGCCGGGCCAGCAGGGCTACACCTTC. It translates to CATSRRPGQQGYTF. This chain links TRBV15 with TRBJ1-2; D uncertain. V was cut by 2 bases and J by 8 bases, with 15 bases left in between. The CDR3 totals 14 residues. Germline V gives CDR1 LNHNV, CDR2 YYDKDF (reference sequence). Using reference TRBV15 and TRBJ1-2 for the parts outside the CDR3, the full variable domain is DAMVIQNPRYQVTQFGKPVTLSCSQTLNHNVMYWYQQKSSQAPKLLFHYYDKDFNNEADTPDNFQSRRPNTSFCFLDIRSPGLGDTAMYLCATSRRPGQQGYTFGSGTRLTVV.

V is TRBV9 and J is TRBJ1-4, with D possibly matching TRBD1 (5 bases). This CDR3 is built from 16 residues. Germline CDR1 reads SGDLS; CDR2 reads YYNGEE. V shed 6 bases and J shed 0 bases, with 15 bases lying between them. CDR3 sequence reads: CASNQGGPTTNEKLFF. DNA of the CDR3: TGTGCCAGCAACCAGGGAGGGCCTACAACTAATGAAAAACTGTTTTTT.

The rearrangement links TRBV28 to TRBJ2-7; 9 nucleotides match TRBD2. The CDR3 length is 14 residues. J gave up 6 bases and V 10 bases, and 13 bases lay outside the gene matches. CDR1 is MDHEN, CDR2 SYDVKM, per germline. CDR3 sequence: CATCPGLAGAEQYF. CDR3 nucleotides: TGTGCCACATGCCCGGGACTAGCTGGGGCCGAGCAGTACTTC.

This rearrangement joins TRBV5-1 to TRBJ1-2, with D possibly TRBD1 on 5 matching bases. Trimming stripped 2 bases from V and 4 bases from J, with 15 bases between. Germline CDR1 SGHRS, CDR2 YFSETQ. This CDR3 has 15 amino acids. Here the CDR3 DNA reads TGCGCCAGCAGCTTCGATCCTTGGCAGGGCTATGGCTACACCTTC. This sequence encodes CASSFDPWQGYGYTF.

V and J are TRBV2 and TRBJ2-7; possible D gene TRBD1, 5 bases. V lost 7 bases and J lost 6, with 19 bases in between. Germline lookup yields CDR1 SNHLY and CDR2 FYNNEI. The CDR3 has 14 residues. In nucleotides, the CDR3 is TGTGCCAGCATTCCGGACATCCCTAGTTCCGAGCAGTACTTC. Protein product: CASIPDIPSSEQYF. The full variable domain, rest sourced from reference TRBV2 and TRBJ2-7, is EPEVTQTPSHQVTQMGQEVILRCVPISNHLYFYWYRQILGQKVEFLVSFYNNEISEKSEIFDDQFSVERPDGSNFTLKIRSTKLEDSAMYFCASIPDIPSSEQYFGPGTRLTVT.

Written as DNA, the CDR3 is TGTGCCAGCAGCCTCGGGTCAGGGGCCAACGTCCTGACTTTC. This encodes CASSLGSGANVLTF. The rearrangement joins TRBV13 to TRBJ2-6; D unresolved. Trimming removed 5 bases from V and 4 bases from J, with 9 bases in between. CDR3 length: 14 residues. Germline V gives CDR1 PRHDT, CDR2 FYEKMQ (reference sequence).

The genes are TRBV6-6 and TRBJ1-2; tentatively, D is TRBD1 (5 bases). The V gene lost 7 bases and the J gene lost 6 bases, with 15 bases spanning the gap. Germline V gives CDR1 MNHNY, CDR2 SVGAGI (reference sequence). The CDR3 is 13 residues long. The DNA for the CDR3 is TGTGCCAGCATTCTGACTGGGACCGATGGCTACACCTTC. Protein sequence: CASILTGTDGYTF.

Note on this clone: Mismatch with germline at one junction end may stem from a read error. This chain joins TRBV4-1 and TRBJ1-2; the D is unclear. CDR3 length: 14 amino acids. The germline V gene has CDR1 MGHRA and CDR2 YSYEKL. The CDR3 here is CASSLTDKALWRAF. As DNA, the CDR3 is TGCGCCAGCAGCCTGACTGACAAAGCGCTATGGAGGGCCTTC.

The CDR3: CASSIVRGEQYF. For the CDR3, the DNA is TGTGCCAGTAGTATAGTCCGGGGGGAGCAGTACTTC. This chain connects TRBV19 to TRBJ2-7; D might be TRBD2 (6 bases). CDR1 is LNHDA and CDR2 is SQIVND in the germline V gene (reference sequence). The CDR3 spans 12 residues. Deletions cut 1 base from V and 7 bases from J, with 8 bases between. Filled out from reference TRBV19 and TRBJ2-7, the complete variable domain reads DGGITQSPKYLFRKEGQNVTLSCEQNLNHDAMYWYRQDPGQGLRLIYYSQIVNDFQKGDIAEGYSVSREKKESFPLTVTSAQKNPTAFYLCASSIVRGEQYFGPGTRLTVT.

The chain combines TRBV3-1 (or the pseudogene TRBV3-2) with TRBJ2-7, with D perhaps matching TRBD2 (6 bases). V was clipped by 10 bases and J by 3 bases, with 22 bases between them. Per germline, CDR1 LGHDT and CDR2 YNNKEL (reference sequence). This CDR3 is built from 15 residues. CDR3 coding DNA: TGTGCCACGACCAAGGACCCCTTGGGGGGCTACGAGCAGTACTTC. This gives the protein CATTKDPLGGYEQYF.